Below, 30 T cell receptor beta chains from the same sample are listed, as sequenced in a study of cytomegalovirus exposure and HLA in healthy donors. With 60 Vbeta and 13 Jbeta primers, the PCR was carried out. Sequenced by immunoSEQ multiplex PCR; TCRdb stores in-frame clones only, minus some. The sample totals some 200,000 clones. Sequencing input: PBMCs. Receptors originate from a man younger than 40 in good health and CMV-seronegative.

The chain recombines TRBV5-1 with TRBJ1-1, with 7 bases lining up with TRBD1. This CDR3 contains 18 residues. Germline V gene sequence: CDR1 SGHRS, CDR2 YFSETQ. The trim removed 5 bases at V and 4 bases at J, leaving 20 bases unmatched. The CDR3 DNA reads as TGCGCCAGCAGATCTAACAGGGGAAAGGTACAGGAGGGCACTGAAGCTTTCTTT. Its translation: CASRSNRGKVQEGTEAFF.

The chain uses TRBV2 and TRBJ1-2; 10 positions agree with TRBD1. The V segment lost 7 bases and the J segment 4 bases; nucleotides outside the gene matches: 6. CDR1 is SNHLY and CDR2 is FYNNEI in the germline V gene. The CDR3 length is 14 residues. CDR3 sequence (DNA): TGTGCCAGCAAACCGACAGGGGGCAGCTATGGCTACACCTTC. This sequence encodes CASKPTGGSYGYTF.

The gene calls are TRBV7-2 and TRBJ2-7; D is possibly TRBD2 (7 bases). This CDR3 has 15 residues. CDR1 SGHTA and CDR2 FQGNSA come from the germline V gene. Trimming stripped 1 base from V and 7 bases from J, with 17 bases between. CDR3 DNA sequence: TGTGCCAGCAGCTTAGTGAAAGGGGGGGCAGGTGAGCAGTACTTC. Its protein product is CASSLVKGGAGEQYF.

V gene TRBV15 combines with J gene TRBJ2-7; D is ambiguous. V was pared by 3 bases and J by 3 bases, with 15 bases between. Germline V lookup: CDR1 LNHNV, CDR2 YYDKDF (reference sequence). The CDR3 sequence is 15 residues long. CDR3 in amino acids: CATSRQTPTHYEQYF. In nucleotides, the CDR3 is TGTGCCACCAGCAGGCAGACACCTACCCACTACGAGCAGTACTTC.

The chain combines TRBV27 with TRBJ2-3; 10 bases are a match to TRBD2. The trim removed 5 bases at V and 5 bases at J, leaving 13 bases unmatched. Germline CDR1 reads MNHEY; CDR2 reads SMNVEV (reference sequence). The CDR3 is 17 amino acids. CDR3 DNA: TGTGCCAGCAGTGTAAGTAGACTAGCGGGCGAAAAAGATACGCAGTATTTT. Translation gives CASSVSRLAGEKDTQYF.

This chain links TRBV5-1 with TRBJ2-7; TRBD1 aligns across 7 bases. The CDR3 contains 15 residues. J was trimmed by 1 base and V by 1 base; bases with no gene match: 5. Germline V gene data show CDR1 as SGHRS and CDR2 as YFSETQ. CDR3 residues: CASSLTGAGSYEQYF. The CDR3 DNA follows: TGCGCCAGCAGCTTGACAGGGGCGGGTTCCTACGAGCAGTACTTC. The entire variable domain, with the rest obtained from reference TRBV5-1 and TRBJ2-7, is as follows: KAGVTQTPRYLIKTRGQQVTLSCSPISGHRSVSWYQQTPGQGLQFLFEYFSETQRNKGNFPGRFSGRQFSNSRSEMNVSTLELGDSALYLCASSLTGAGSYEQYFGPGTRLTVT.

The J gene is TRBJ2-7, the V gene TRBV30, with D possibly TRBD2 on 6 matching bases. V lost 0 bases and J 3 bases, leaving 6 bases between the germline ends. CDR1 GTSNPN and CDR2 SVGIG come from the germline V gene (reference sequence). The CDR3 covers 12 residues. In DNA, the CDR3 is TGTGCCTGGAGTGTTAGCGGCTACGAGCAGTACTTC. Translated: CAWSVSGYEQYF.

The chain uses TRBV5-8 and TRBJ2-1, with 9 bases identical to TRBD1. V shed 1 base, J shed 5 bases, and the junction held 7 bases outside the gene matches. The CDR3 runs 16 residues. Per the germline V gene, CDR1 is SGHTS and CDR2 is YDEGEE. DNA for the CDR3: TGTGCCAGCAGCTTGACCGGGACAGGGACCGACAATGAGCAGTTCTTC. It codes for CASSLTGTGTDNEQFF.

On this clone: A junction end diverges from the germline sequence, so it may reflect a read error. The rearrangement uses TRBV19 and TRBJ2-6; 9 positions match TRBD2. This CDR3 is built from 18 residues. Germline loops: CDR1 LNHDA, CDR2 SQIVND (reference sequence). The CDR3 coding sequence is TGTGCCAGTAGTCCTAGCGGGACAGCAATCTCTGGAGCCAACGTCCTGACTTTC. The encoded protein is CASSPSGTAISGANVLTF.

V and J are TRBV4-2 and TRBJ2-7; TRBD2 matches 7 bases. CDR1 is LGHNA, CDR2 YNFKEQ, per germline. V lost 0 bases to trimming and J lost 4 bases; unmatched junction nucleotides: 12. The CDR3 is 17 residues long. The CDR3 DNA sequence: TGTGCCAGCAGCCAAGATCTGAACCGCGGGAGATCTTACGAGCAGTACTTC. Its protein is CASSQDLNRGRSYEQYF.

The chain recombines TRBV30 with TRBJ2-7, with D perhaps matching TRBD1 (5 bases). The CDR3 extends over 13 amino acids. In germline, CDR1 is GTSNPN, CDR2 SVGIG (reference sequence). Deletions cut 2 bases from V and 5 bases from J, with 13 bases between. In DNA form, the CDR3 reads TGTGCCTGGAGTAAGGGCCCAGGGCACGAGCAGTACTTC. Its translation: CAWSKGPGHEQYF.

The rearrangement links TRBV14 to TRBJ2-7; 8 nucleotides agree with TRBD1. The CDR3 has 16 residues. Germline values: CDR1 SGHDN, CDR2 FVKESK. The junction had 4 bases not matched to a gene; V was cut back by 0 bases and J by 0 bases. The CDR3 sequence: CASSQEGRGLSYEQYF. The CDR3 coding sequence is TGTGCCAGCAGCCAAGAAGGCAGGGGGCTCTCCTACGAGCAGTACTTC. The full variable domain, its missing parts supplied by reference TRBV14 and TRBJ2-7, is EAGVTQFPSHSVIEKGQTVTLRCDPISGHDNLYWYRRVMGKEIKFLLHFVKESKQDESGMPNNRFLAERTGGTYSTLKVQPAELEDSGVYFCASSQEGRGLSYEQYFGPGTRLTVT.

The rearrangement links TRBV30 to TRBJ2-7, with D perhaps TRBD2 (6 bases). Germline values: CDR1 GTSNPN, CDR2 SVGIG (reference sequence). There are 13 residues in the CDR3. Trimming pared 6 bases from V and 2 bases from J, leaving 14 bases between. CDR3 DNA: TGTGCCTGTCCGGGCGGAGGGGCCTACGAGCAGTACTTC. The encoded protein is CACPGGGAYEQYF.

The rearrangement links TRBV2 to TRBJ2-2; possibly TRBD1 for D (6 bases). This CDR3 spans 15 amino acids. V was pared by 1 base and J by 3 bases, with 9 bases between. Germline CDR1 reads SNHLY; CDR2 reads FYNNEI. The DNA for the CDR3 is TGTGCCAGCAGTGAAGTCGCAGGGGACACCGGGGAGCTGTTTTTT. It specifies CASSEVAGDTGELFF. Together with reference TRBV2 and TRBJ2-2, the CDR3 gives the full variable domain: EPEVTQTPSHQVTQMGQEVILRCVPISNHLYFYWYRQILGQKVEFLVSFYNNEISEKSEIFDDQFSVERPDGSNFTLKIRSTKLEDSAMYFCASSEVAGDTGELFFGEGSRLTVL.

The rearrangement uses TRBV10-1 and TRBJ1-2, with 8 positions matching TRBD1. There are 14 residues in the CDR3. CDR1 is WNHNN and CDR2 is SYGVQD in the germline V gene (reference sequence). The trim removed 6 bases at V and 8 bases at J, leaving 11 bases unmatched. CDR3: CASSLGQDVKGYTF. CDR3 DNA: TGCGCCAGCAGCCTGGGACAGGACGTAAAGGGCTACACCTTC.

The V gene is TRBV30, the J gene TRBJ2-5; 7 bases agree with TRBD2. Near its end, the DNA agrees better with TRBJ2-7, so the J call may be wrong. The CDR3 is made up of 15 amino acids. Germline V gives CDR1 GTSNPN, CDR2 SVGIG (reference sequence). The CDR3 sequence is CAWRQLAFHSYEQYF. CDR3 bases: TGTGCCTGGAGGCAACTAGCGTTTCACTCCTACGAGCAGTACTTC.

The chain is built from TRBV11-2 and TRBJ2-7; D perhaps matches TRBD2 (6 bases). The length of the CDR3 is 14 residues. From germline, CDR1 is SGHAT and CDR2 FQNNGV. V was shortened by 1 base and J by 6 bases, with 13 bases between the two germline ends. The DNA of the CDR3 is TGTGCCAGCAGCTTAGTGGAGGGTTCCGTCGAGCAGTACTTC. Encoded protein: CASSLVEGSVEQYF.

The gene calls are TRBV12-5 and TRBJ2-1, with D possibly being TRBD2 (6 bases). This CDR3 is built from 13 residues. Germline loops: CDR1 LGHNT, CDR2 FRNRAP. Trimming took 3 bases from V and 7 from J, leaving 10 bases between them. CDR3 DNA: TGTGCTAGTGGTTTTGGAGGGAGGAATGAGCAGTTCTTC. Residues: CASGFGGRNEQFF.

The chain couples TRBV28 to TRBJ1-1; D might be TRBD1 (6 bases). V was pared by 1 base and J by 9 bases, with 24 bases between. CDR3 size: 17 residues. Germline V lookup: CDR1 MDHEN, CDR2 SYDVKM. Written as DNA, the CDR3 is TGTGCCAGCAGTTTATCCGCGGTAGGTTCTGGAACAGGGAAAGCTTTCTTT. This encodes CASSLSAVGSGTGKAFF.

The CDR3 protein is CASSLSAGVSYGYTF. CDR3 coding DNA: TGTGCCAGCAGCTTAAGCGCAGGGGTGAGCTATGGCTACACCTTC. V gene TRBV7-2 combines with J gene TRBJ1-2; tentatively, D is TRBD1 (6 bases). Germline CDR1 and CDR2: SGHTA and FQGNSA. The CDR3 is 15 residues long. V was shortened by 2 bases and J by 4 bases, with 14 bases between the two germline ends.

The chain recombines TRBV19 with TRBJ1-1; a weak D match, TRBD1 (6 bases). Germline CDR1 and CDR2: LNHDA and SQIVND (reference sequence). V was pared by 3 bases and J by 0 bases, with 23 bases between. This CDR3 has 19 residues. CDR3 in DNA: TGTGCCAGTAGTATCGACCGAAGGGGGACGTTTGGGATGAACACTGAAGCTTTCTTT. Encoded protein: CASSIDRRGTFGMNTEAFF. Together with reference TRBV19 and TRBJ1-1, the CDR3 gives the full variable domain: DGGITQSPKYLFRKEGQNVTLSCEQNLNHDAMYWYRQDPGQGLRLIYYSQIVNDFQKGDIAEGYSVSREKKESFPLTVTSAQKNPTAFYLCASSIDRRGTFGMNTEAFFGQGTRLTVV.

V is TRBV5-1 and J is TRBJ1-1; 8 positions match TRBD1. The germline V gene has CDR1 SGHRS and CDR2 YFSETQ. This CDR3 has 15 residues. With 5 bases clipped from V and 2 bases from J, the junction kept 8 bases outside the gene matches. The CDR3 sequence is CASSSPGQDNTEAFF. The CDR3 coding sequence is TGCGCCAGCAGTTCCCCGGGACAGGACAACACTGAAGCTTTCTTT.

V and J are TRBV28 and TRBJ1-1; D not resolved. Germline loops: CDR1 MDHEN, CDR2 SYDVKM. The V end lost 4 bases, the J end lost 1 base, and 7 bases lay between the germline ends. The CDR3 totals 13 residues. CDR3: CASSSHQNTEAFF. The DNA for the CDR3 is TGTGCCAGCAGTTCACACCAGAACACTGAAGCTTTCTTT.

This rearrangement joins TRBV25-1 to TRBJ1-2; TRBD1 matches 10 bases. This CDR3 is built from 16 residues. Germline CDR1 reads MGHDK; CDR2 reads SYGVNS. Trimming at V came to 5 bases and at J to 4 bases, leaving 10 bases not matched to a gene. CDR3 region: CASSQSGGQGLYGYTF. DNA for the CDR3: TGTGCCAGCAGTCAGTCGGGGGGACAGGGGCTCTATGGCTACACCTTC.

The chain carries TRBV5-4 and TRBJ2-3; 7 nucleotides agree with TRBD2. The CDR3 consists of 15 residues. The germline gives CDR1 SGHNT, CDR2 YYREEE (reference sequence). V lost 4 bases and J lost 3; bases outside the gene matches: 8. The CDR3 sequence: CASSPGLVPTDTQYF. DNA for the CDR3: TGTGCCAGCAGCCCTGGACTAGTCCCAACAGATACGCAGTATTTT.

The CDR3 protein is CASSRFTGTGGIDTQYF. DNA for the CDR3: TGCGCCAGCAGCCGGTTTACCGGGACAGGGGGTATCGATACGCAGTATTTT. The chain carries TRBV4-1 and TRBJ2-3; 11 nucleotides align to TRBD1. Trimming cost V 4 bases and J 6 bases; bases outside gene matches: 12. Germline loops: CDR1 MGHRA, CDR2 YSYEKL. The CDR3 contains 17 residues.

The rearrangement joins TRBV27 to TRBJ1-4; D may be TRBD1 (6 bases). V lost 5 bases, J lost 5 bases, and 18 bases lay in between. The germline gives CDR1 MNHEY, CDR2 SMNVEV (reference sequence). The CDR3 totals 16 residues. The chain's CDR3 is CASSPITGTGNEKLFF. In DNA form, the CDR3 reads TGTGCCAGCAGTCCGATCACAGGGACGGGGAATGAAAAACTGTTTTTT. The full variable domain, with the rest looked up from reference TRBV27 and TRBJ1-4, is EAQVTQNPRYLITVTGKKLTVTCSQNMNHEYMSWYRQDPGLGLRQIYYSMNVEVTDKGDVPEGYKVSRKEKRNFPLILESPSPNQTSLYFCASSPITGTGNEKLFFGSGTQLSVL.

The CDR3 loop is CASSGATNEKLFF. The DNA of the CDR3 is TGTGCCAGCTCGGGAGCAACTAATGAAAAACTGTTTTTT. The chain links TRBV27 to TRBJ1-4; D gene uncertain. The V and J ends lost 8 bases and 0 bases respectively, with 7 bases between them. The CDR3 extends over 13 amino acids. CDR1 is MNHEY and CDR2 is SMNVEV in the germline V gene (reference sequence).

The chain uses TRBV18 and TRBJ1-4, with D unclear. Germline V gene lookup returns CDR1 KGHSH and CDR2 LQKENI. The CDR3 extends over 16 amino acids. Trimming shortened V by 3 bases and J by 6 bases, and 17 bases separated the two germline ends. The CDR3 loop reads CASSPNVGRIHEKLFF. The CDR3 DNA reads TGTGCCAGCTCACCGAATGTCGGCAGGATACATGAAAAACTGTTTTTT.

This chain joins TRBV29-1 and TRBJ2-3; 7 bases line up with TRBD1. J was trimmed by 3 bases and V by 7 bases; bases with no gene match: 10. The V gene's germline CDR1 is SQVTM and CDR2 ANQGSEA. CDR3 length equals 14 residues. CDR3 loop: CSAGTVPGTDTQYF. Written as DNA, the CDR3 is TGCAGCGCCGGGACAGTTCCGGGGACAGATACGCAGTATTTT.